These 3 T cell receptor beta chains came from one sample sequenced in a study of OX40 agonist ivuxolimab in advanced cancers. Here immunoSEQ multiplex PCR was the method, and the copy in TCRdb shows in-frame clones only, minus some. Altogether 55,000 to 90,000 clones are present, around 90% being singletons, with the ten largest covering under 1%. The sequencing used CD4+ or CD8+ T cells sorted from blood, collected in a trial of the OX40 agonist ivuxolimab. The source of these receptors is an adult with an advanced solid tumor such as melanoma, head and neck, liver or kidney cancer.

V is TRBV27 and J is TRBJ1-5; unclear D gene. The germline gives CDR1 MNHEY, CDR2 SMNVEV (reference sequence). The length of the CDR3 is 15 residues. Trimming shortened V by 2 bases and J by 2 bases, and 10 bases separated the two germline ends. CDR3 DNA: TGTGCCAGCAGTTTAAAGAGGGTTGGCAATCAGCCCCAGCATTTT. It yields the protein CASSLKRVGNQPQHF.

This chain connects TRBV7-6 to TRBJ1-2; a possible D gene is TRBD1 (6 bases). In germline, CDR1 is SGHVS, CDR2 FNYEAQ. The CDR3 runs to 14 residues. The V gene lost 4 bases and the J gene lost 4 bases, with 13 bases spanning the gap. Here the CDR3 reads CASSSPGGGYGYTF. In DNA, the CDR3 is TGTGCCAGCAGCTCCCCCGGGGGCGGCTATGGCTACACCTTC. Filled out from reference TRBV7-6 and TRBJ1-2, the complete variable domain reads GAGVSQSPRYKVTKRGQDVALRCDPISGHVSLYWYRQALGQGPEFLTYFNYEAQQDKSGLPNDRFSAERPEGSISTLTIQRTEQRDSAMYRCASSSPGGGYGYTFGSGTRLTVV.

The CDR3 loop reads CASSYSGTGLEQYF. The CDR3 DNA is TGTGCCAGCAGTTACTCGGGGACAGGGCTGGAGCAGTACTTC. The V and J genes are TRBV6-5 and TRBJ2-7; TRBD1 aligns across 9 bases. The germline gives CDR1 MNHEY, CDR2 SVGAGI. The ends lost 0 bases at V and 7 bases at J; junction bases unmatched: 4. The CDR3 has 14 residues.